The 26 T cell receptor beta chains in this list originate from one sample, sequenced in a study of cytomegalovirus exposure and HLA in healthy donors. PCR primers comprised 60 Vbeta and 13 Jbeta primers. Profiling relied on immunoSEQ multiplex PCR, and the TCRdb table lists in-frame clones only, not all of them. The table has tens of thousands of clones, about 80% seen once. Sequencing was performed on PBMCs. These receptors were collected from a young man in good health and CMV-seronegative.

V and J are TRBV5-5 and TRBJ2-7; 8 bases line up with TRBD1. Looked up from germline, CDR1 is SGHKS and CDR2 is YYEKEE (reference sequence). CDR3 length: 15 amino acids. Germline trimming cut 4 bases from V and 5 bases from J; bases unmatched to any gene: 11. The CDR3 sequence is CASSPDRVGSHEQYV. In nucleotides, the CDR3 is TGTGCCAGCAGCCCGGACAGGGTTGGGAGCCACGAGCAGTACGTC.

Comments on this clone: The same CDR3 can be traced to other DNA sequences in this sample. The rearrangement links TRBV6-5 to TRBJ2-3; a weak D match, TRBD2 (5 bases). Germline loops: CDR1 MNHEY, CDR2 SVGAGI. The CDR3 sequence is 15 residues long. Trimming removed 8 bases from V and 2 bases from J, with 17 bases in between. The CDR3 region is CASLSRGGFTDTQYF. The CDR3 region has the DNA TGTGCCAGCCTATCCCGGGGTGGTTTCACAGATACGCAGTATTTT.

This clone occurred a few times. The chain links TRBV7-2 to TRBJ2-1, with TRBD1 as a possible D gene (5 bases). Trimming stripped 6 bases from V and 0 bases from J, with 12 bases between. The CDR3 is made up of 15 amino acids. The germline gives CDR1 SGHTA, CDR2 FQGNSA. The CDR3 DNA sequence: TGTGCCAGCAGTCTCACGCAGGGCTCCTACAATGAGCAGTTCTTC. It yields the protein CASSLTQGSYNEQFF.

The genes are TRBV7-2 and TRBJ2-3; 13 nucleotides align to TRBD2. The CDR3 consists of 16 residues. V gave up 1 base and J gave up 5 bases; unmatched junction bases: 3. Germline-derived CDR1 and CDR2 are SGHTA and FQGNSA. CDR3 in DNA: TGTGCCAGCAGCTTAGGGACTAGCGGGGGTGGAGATACGCAGTATTTT. This translates into CASSLGTSGGGDTQYF.

The chain carries TRBV6-6 and TRBJ2-7; TRBD1 agrees at 7 bases. Germline-derived CDR1 and CDR2 are MNHNY and SVGAGI (reference sequence). CDR3 length: 13 residues. V shed 5 bases, J shed 1 base, and the junction held 2 bases outside the gene matches. CDR3 DNA sequence: TGTGCCAGCAGTACGGGACAGTCCTACGAGCAGTACTTC. This sequence encodes CASSTGQSYEQYF.

The rearrangement uses TRBV7-3 and TRBJ2-2; TRBD2 might be the D (5 bases). The CDR3 has 15 residues. Germline V lookup: CDR1 SGHTA, CDR2 FQGTGA. V lost 1 base, J lost 5 bases, and 11 bases lay in between. The CDR3 DNA follows: TGTGCCAGCAGCTTAATACTAGGGTTAACCGGGGAGCTGTTTTTT. It encodes CASSLILGLTGELFF.

The rearrangement joins TRBV21-1 to TRBJ2-1; the DNA was not used to check the table's D call, TRBD1. TRBV21-1 is a listed pseudogene. This CDR3 spans 20 amino acids. The CDR3 reads CASSKRPSDRGGRSYNEQFF. The CDR3 coding sequence is TGTGCCAGCAGCAAGAGGCCCTCCGACAGGGGAGGAAGAAGCTACAATGAGCAGTTCTTC.

The V gene is TRBV7-9, the J gene TRBJ2-5, with D possibly matching TRBD1 (6 bases). The CDR3 is made up of 15 amino acids. V lost 2 bases and J lost 3, with 13 bases in between. The germline V gene encodes CDR1 SEHNR and CDR2 FQNEAQ (reference sequence). The CDR3: CASSLTTGPKETQYF. The CDR3 DNA sequence: TGTGCCAGCAGCTTAACGACAGGTCCAAAAGAGACCCAGTACTTC.

The chain couples TRBV7-9 to TRBJ2-5; the match to TRBD2 covers 7 bases. V was pared by 1 base and J by 5 bases, with 13 bases of the junction left unmatched. The CDR3 has 17 residues. The germline gives CDR1 SEHNR, CDR2 FQNEAQ (reference sequence). In nucleotides, the CDR3 is TGTGCCAGCAGCTTAGGGACACCCGGGACTACCTTGGAGACCCAGTACTTC. As protein: CASSLGTPGTTLETQYF.

The chain is built from TRBV5-1 and TRBJ1-1; possible D gene TRBD1, 5 bases. The CDR3 runs to 15 residues. Germline V gene sequence: CDR1 SGHRS, CDR2 YFSETQ. V was cut by 4 bases and J by 3 bases, with 16 bases left in between. The CDR3, as DNA: TGCGCCAGCAGCCACGCTTCGGGGGGATACACTGAAGCTTTCTTT. Translated, it gives CASSHASGGYTEAFF.

The genes are TRBV4-1 and TRBJ1-2, with a weak D call TRBD1 (6 bases). V was cut by 2 bases and J by 7 bases, with 17 bases left in between. The CDR3 loop spans 15 amino acids. The germline CDR1 and CDR2 sequences are MGHRA and YSYEKL. The CDR3 sequence: CASSQTSQGLFGYTF. The DNA for the CDR3 is TGCGCCAGCAGCCAAACATCACAGGGATTGTTTGGCTACACCTTC.

V is TRBV5-4 and J is TRBJ2-7; 8 positions match TRBD1. CDR3 size: 14 residues. Germline values: CDR1 SGHNT, CDR2 YYREEE (reference sequence). After removal of 1 base from V and 5 bases from J, the junction contained 5 bases not matched to a gene. In nucleotides, the CDR3 is TGTGCCAGCAGCTTGCTGGACAGGGTGAACGAGCAGTACTTC. Residues: CASSLLDRVNEQYF. Full variable domain (outside the CDR3, taken from reference TRBV5-4 and TRBJ2-7): ETGVTQSPTHLIKTRGQQVTLRCSSQSGHNTVSWYQQALGQGPQFIFQYYREEENGRGNFPPRFSGLQFPNYSSELNVNALELDDSALYLCASSLLDRVNEQYFGPGTRLTVT.

The CDR3 region has the DNA TGTGCCAGTAGTATCCCATCCGAGAAGAAGTTCTTC. Translation gives CASSIPSEKKFF. The rearrangement joins TRBV19 to TRBJ2-1; no reliable D call. The germline V gene has CDR1 LNHDA and CDR2 SQIVND (reference sequence). The CDR3 has 12 residues. V was cut by 3 bases and J by 14 bases, with 14 bases left in between.

This clone was observed once. The genes are TRBV5-4 and TRBJ2-1, with a weak D call TRBD2 (6 bases). Trimming removed 1 base from V and 6 bases from J, with 11 bases in between. CDR3 size: 14 residues. The germline CDR1 and CDR2 sequences are SGHNT and YYREEE (reference sequence). Here the CDR3 reads CASSLKVGSNEQFF. The CDR3 coding sequence is TGTGCCAGCAGCTTGAAGGTCGGGAGCAATGAGCAGTTCTTC.

V gene TRBV5-4 combines with J gene TRBJ2-7; 8 nucleotides align to TRBD1. This CDR3 has 15 amino acids. Germline V gene sequence: CDR1 SGHNT, CDR2 YYREEE (reference sequence). V dropped 0 bases and J dropped 4; count of bases not matched to a gene: 6. The CDR3 reads CASSLAGTGYYEQYF. CDR3 sequence (DNA): TGTGCCAGCAGCTTGGCCGGGACAGGCTATTACGAGCAGTACTTC.

The chain recombines TRBV2 with TRBJ2-7; D is uncertain. The CDR3 length is 14 residues. Germline CDR1 is SNHLY and CDR2 is FYNNEI. Trimming took off 0 bases at V and 3 bases at J, with 9 bases between the two ends. CDR3 loop: CASSEANGVYEQYV. For the CDR3, the DNA is TGTGCCAGCAGTGAAGCCAACGGAGTCTACGAGCAGTACGTC.

The rearrangement uses TRBV5-4 and TRBJ1-2, with unresolved D. V dropped 3 bases and J dropped 0 bases, with 12 bases sitting between them. The CDR3 is 15 amino acids. Germline V gene lookup returns CDR1 SGHNT and CDR2 YYREEE (reference sequence). The CDR3 region is CASSSSGRANYGYTF. The DNA for the CDR3 is TGTGCCAGCAGCTCCAGTGGGAGGGCTAACTATGGCTACACCTTC.

The chain links TRBV29-1 to TRBJ1-5; 7 bases align to TRBD1. With 4 bases clipped from V and 2 bases from J, the junction kept 2 bases outside the gene matches. In germline, CDR1 is SQVTM, CDR2 ANQGSEA. The CDR3 runs 13 residues. This chain's CDR3 is CSVADRGNQPQHF. The DNA of the CDR3 is TGCAGCGTTGCCGACAGGGGCAATCAGCCCCAGCATTTT.

The chain links TRBV28 to TRBJ1-1, with D unresolved. V lost 1 base, J lost 7 bases, and 7 bases lay in between. Looked up from germline, CDR1 is MDHEN and CDR2 is SYDVKM. This CDR3 spans 12 amino acids. CDR3 sequence: CASSLSQVEAFF. DNA for the CDR3: TGTGCCAGCAGTTTATCCCAGGTTGAAGCTTTCTTT.

The chain recombines TRBV5-5 with TRBJ2-3; unclear D gene. Trimming pared 2 bases from V and 8 bases from J, leaving 12 bases between. The CDR3 has 13 amino acids. Germline assignment: CDR1 SGHKS and CDR2 YYEKEE (reference sequence). Written as DNA, the CDR3 is TGTGCCAGCAGCTTTGATCTCACGGGTACGCAGTATTTT. Translating it yields CASSFDLTGTQYF.

CDR3 amino acids: CASRHPPGTGDNNEQFF. The CDR3 DNA follows: TGTGCCAGTAGGCACCCCCCCGGGACAGGAGATAACAATGAGCAGTTCTTC. The chain uses TRBV19 and TRBJ2-1, with TRBD1 identical over 8 bases. Germline-derived CDR1 and CDR2 are LNHDA and SQIVND (reference sequence). The CDR3 is 17 amino acids. The V and J ends lost 6 bases and 5 bases, in that order; junction bases with no gene match: 15.

The V and J genes are TRBV7-8 and TRBJ1-6; 7 bases line up with TRBD1. The CDR3 is 16 residues long. Germline V gene lookup returns CDR1 SGHVS and CDR2 FQNEAQ. V dropped 5 bases and J dropped 8; count of bases not matched to a gene: 12. In DNA form, the CDR3 reads TGTGCCAGCAGCGCATCGACAGGGTTGAGTCATTCACCCCTCCACTTT. It translates to CASSASTGLSHSPLHF.

Only one count was recorded for this clone. CDR3 region: CASSSQTAGNTIYF. In DNA form, the CDR3 reads TGTGCCAGCAGTTCACAGACAGCAGGAAACACCATATATTTT. The chain combines TRBV27 with TRBJ1-3, with a possible D match to TRBD1 (5 bases). Trimming cost V 4 bases and J 4 bases, with 11 bases left between them. The CDR3 totals 14 residues. Germline loops: CDR1 MNHEY, CDR2 SMNVEV (reference sequence).

CDR3 sequence: CASSFGAGTDTQYF. DNA for the CDR3: TGTGCCAGCAGCTTTGGGGCGGGCACAGATACGCAGTATTTT. This chain joins TRBV7-2 and TRBJ2-3, with D possibly being TRBD1 (5 bases). The CDR3 sequence is 14 residues long. Germline CDR1 is SGHTA and CDR2 is FQGNSA. V was shortened by 3 bases and J by 1 base, with 8 bases between the two germline ends.

J is TRBJ1-1 and V is TRBV5-1; TRBD1 matches 7 bases. This CDR3 region has 17 residues. J lost 0 bases, V lost 5 bases, and 13 bases had no gene match. CDR1 and CDR2 from the germline V gene are SGHRS and YFSETQ. CDR3 sequence: CASSSPAGQHLNTEAFF. CDR3 in DNA: TGCGCCAGCAGTAGTCCCGCGGGACAGCACTTGAACACTGAAGCTTTCTTT.

This clone has more than one count but fewer than ten. The genes are TRBV11-2 and TRBJ1-1, with TRBD1 matching 9 bases. This CDR3 region has 16 residues. With V trimmed by 1 base and J by 4 bases, 7 bases remained unmatched. CDR1 SGHAT and CDR2 FQNNGV come from the germline V gene. The CDR3 region is CASSLGLTGGFTEAFF. As DNA, the CDR3 is TGTGCCAGCAGCTTAGGATTGACAGGGGGATTCACTGAAGCTTTCTTT.